Listed below are T cell receptor beta chains from one sample, sequenced in a study of identical twins. One entry per CDR3 protein results from TCRdb running MiXCR on the 5' RACE reads. Here the sample spans 450,000 or so distinct CDR3 sequences, 13% to 15% being singletons. The data also belong to a second study, concerning yellow fever vaccine responses in identical twins.

Sequenced material: CD4+ T cells sorted from blood. These receptors were obtained from a woman under 30 in good health. Both conserved end residues are part of each CDR3. The order of the fields is D gene, V gene, CDR3 length, J gene, clone size, CDR3 protein, CDR3 DNA. The D gene is left open where the match is weak. Where a row states a size, it is once, few, many or the class of an expanded clone; other rows omit it.

D: .; V: TRBV7-9; length: 15; J: TRBJ2-1; size: many; CDR3: CASSPLGGEGNEQFF; DNA: TGTGCCAGCAGTCCCCTCGGAGGAGAGGGGAATGAGCAGTTCTTC
D: TRBD1; V: TRBV29-1; length: 13; J: TRBJ2-7; size: .; CDR3: CSVDTGEGYEQYF; DNA: TGCAGCGTTGACACAGGGGAAGGCTACGAGCAGTACTTC
D: TRBD2; V: TRBV20-1; length: 14; J: TRBJ2-3; size: .; CDR3: CSAIRAGGTDTQYF; DNA: TGCAGTGCTATTAGAGCGGGGGGTACAGATACGCAGTATTTT
D: .; V: TRBV28; length: 14; J: TRBJ1-5; size: .; CDR3: CASLWVGAGQPQHF; DNA: TGTGCCAGCTTATGGGTGGGGGCTGGTCAGCCCCAGCATTTT
D: TRBD1; V: TRBV10-3; length: 14; J: TRBJ2-3; size: .; CDR3: CASVDRGYTDTQYF; DNA: TGTGCCTCCGTGGACAGGGGATACACAGATACGCAGTATTTT
D: TRBD2; V: TRBV20-1; length: 20; J: TRBJ2-1; size: .; CDR3: CSASNSPGLAVPTNENEQFF; DNA: TGCAGTGCCTCAAACTCTCCGGGACTAGCGGTACCCACAAACGAGAATGAGCAGTTCTTC
D: .; V: TRBV7-2; length: 15; J: TRBJ2-7; size: .; CDR3: CASSVRGQDTYEQYF; DNA: TGTGCCAGCAGCGTCCGGGGACAAGACACCTACGAGCAGTACTTC
D: .; V: TRBV12-3/TRBV12-4; length: 14; J: TRBJ2-7; size: many; CDR3: CASSLQGTSYEQYF; DNA: TGTGCCAGCAGTTTACAGGGTACCTCCTACGAGCAGTACTTC
D: .; V: TRBV20-1; length: 14; J: TRBJ2-7; size: .; CDR3: CSALVGQGRNEQYF; DNA: TGCAGTGCTCTCGTGGGGCAGGGGCGGAACGAGCAGTACTTC
D: .; V: TRBV15; length: 13; J: TRBJ2-7; size: many; CDR3: CATSREGGYEQYF; DNA: TGTGCCACCAGCAGAGAAGGAGGGTACGAGCAGTACTTC
D: TRBD1; V: TRBV6-1; length: 16; J: TRBJ1-6; size: .; CDR3: CASITRPRGHNSPLHF; DNA: TGTGCCAGCATAACCAGGCCGAGGGGGCATAATTCACCCCTCCACTTT
D: .; V: TRBV9; length: 16; J: TRBJ2-3; size: .; CDR3: CASSVERGGGRDTQYF; DNA: TGTGCCAGCAGCGTAGAAAGGGGGGGCGGTAGGGATACGCAGTATTTT
D: .; V: TRBV20-1; length: 12; J: TRBJ2-1; size: .; CDR3: CSASDQNNEQFF; DNA: TGCAGTGCTTCCGACCAGAACAATGAGCAGTTCTTC
D: .; V: TRBV2; length: 15; J: TRBJ1-1; size: once; CDR3: CASSGRTELNTEAFF; DNA: TGTGCCAGCAGTGGAAGGACGGAATTGAACACTGAAGCTTTCTTT
D: TRBD1; V: TRBV5-1; length: 14; J: TRBJ1-1; size: .; CDR3: CASSHPGTGGVAFF; DNA: TGCGCCAGCAGTCATCCGGGAACAGGGGGCGTAGCTTTCTTT
D: .; V: TRBV24-1; length: 13; J: TRBJ2-3; size: many; CDR3: CATSEGYTDTQYF; DNA: TGTGCCACCAGTGAGGGCTACACAGATACGCAGTATTTT